A single sample gave rise to the 30 T cell receptor beta chains below, sequenced in a study of response to subunit inactivated influenza vaccine (dated by TCRdb to 2016 to 2019). Libraries were built with RT-PCR. Sequenced using an Illumina HiSeq 2500. The public reads were run again by TCRdb, first through fastp at Q25 and then through MiXCR, and only productive beta chains were kept. Every entry covers one CDR3 protein and lists the most common genes and DNA from its rows. Recorded for this sample are about 620,000 distinct CDR3 sequences; around 10% of them occurred a single time. Of the sample, 9.5% to 11% falls within the top ten clones. These data were also filed under a second study, of T cells expressing NK-cell markers. From that second study: TCR beta cDNA libraries were made by 5'RACE template switching that added a universal primer site and unique molecular identifiers.

Sequenced here: PBMCs from blood, sampled on the day of vaccination. The receptors were sampled from a man aged 45 to 65 who received an inactivated influenza vaccine. Donor details come from another sample of the same person, matched by shared clones.

The gene calls are TRBV5-1 and TRBJ2-1; 12 bases line up with TRBD2. Germline CDR1 is SGHRS and CDR2 is YFSETQ. The trim removed 0 bases at V and 6 bases at J, leaving 4 bases unmatched. The CDR3 spans 16 residues. CDR3 protein: CASSLAGTSGSNEQFF. The CDR3 region has the DNA TGCGCCAGCAGCTTGGCCGGGACTAGCGGGTCCAATGAGCAGTTCTTC.

The sample holds a few counts of this clonotype. The chain couples TRBV5-6 to TRBJ2-1; the D gene could be TRBD1 or TRBD2 (5 bases each). V lost 3 bases and J lost 15, with 22 bases in between. Germline loops: CDR1 SGHDT, CDR2 YYEEEE. This CDR3 comprises 14 residues. The CDR3 spells CASSSLGPTIAPFF. For the CDR3, the DNA is TGTGCCAGCAGCTCGTTGGGACCGACTATAGCACCGTTCTTC.

This clonotype was picked up a small number of times. This sequence joins TRBV28 and TRBJ1-5, with a possible D match to TRBD1 (6 bases). The CDR3 is made up of 16 amino acids. The ends were cut back, 5 bases at V and 2 bases at J, with 16 bases in the middle. Germline CDR1 and CDR2: MDHEN and SYDVKM. The CDR3 here is CASSLRGRGGNQPQHF. The CDR3 nucleotides read TGTGCCAGCAGTCTCCGGGGGCGAGGGGGCAATCAGCCCCAGCATTTT.

V gene TRBV9 combines with J gene TRBJ2-5; D is uncertain. Germline CDR1 and CDR2: SGDLS and YYNGEE. With 0 bases removed from V and 5 bases from J, the gap between germline ends came to 14 bases. This CDR3 comprises 15 residues. CDR3 loop: CASSVVGIPSETQYF. In DNA, the CDR3 is TGTGCCAGCAGCGTAGTGGGGATCCCCTCTGAGACCCAGTACTTC.

This clonotype was counted many times. The rearrangement joins TRBV12-3 or TRBV12-4 to TRBJ1-2, with 10 bases matching TRBD1. With V trimmed by 2 bases and J by 7 bases, 1 base remained unmatched. This CDR3 has 13 amino acids. CDR3 in DNA: TGTGCCAGCAGTTTACGGGACAGGGGTGGCTACACCTTC. Its translation: CASSLRDRGGYTF.

There are a few counts of this clonotype. The J gene is TRBJ2-3, the V gene TRBV20-1; either TRBD1 or TRBD2 may fit D (6 bases each). CDR3 length equals 14 residues. Trimming took off 6 bases at V and 1 base at J, with 14 bases between the two ends. The V gene's germline CDR1 is DFQATT and CDR2 SNEGSKA (reference sequence). CDR3 in amino acids: CSAARRGGTDTQYF. Written as DNA, the CDR3 is TGCAGTGCCGCAAGGAGGGGGGGCACAGATACGCAGTATTTT.

Only a few counts were recorded for this clonotype. This chain uses TRBV21-1 with TRBJ2-7; the listed D gene, TRBD1, was not tested against the DNA. TRBV21-1 is listed as a pseudogene. This CDR3 has 12 amino acids. The CDR3 here is CASHRGAYEQYF. DNA of the CDR3: TGTGCCAGTCATAGAGGGGCCTACGAGCAGTACTTC.

This clonotype was detected a few times. The rearrangement joins TRBV5-1 to TRBJ2-7, with D tentatively TRBD1 (5 bases). CDR3 length: 13 amino acids. Deletions cut 4 bases from V and 5 bases from J, with 13 bases between. Germline V gene lookup returns CDR1 SGHRS and CDR2 YFSETQ. The CDR3 bases are TGCGCCAGCAGCGTGGGGCAGGAACACGAGCAGTACTTC. It codes for CASSVGQEHEQYF.

The V gene is TRBV28, the J gene TRBJ2-1; D unclear. V gave up 7 bases and J gave up 7 bases, with 14 bases separating them. The CDR3 sequence is 13 residues long. CDR1 is MDHEN and CDR2 is SYDVKM in the germline V gene. The DNA of the CDR3 is TGTGCCAGCAAAGCAGTCGAACCGAATGAGCAGTTCTTC. Translation gives CASKAVEPNEQFF.

The sample holds a few counts of this clonotype. The chain carries TRBV5-1 and TRBJ2-5; no clear D. CDR3 length: 15 residues. Germline V lookup: CDR1 SGHRS, CDR2 YFSETQ. V lost 0 bases and J 5 bases, leaving 14 bases between the germline ends. The DNA for the CDR3 is TGCGCCAGCAGCTTGGGGTTGGGGATCTTGGAGACCCAGTACTTC. Its translation: CASSLGLGILETQYF. The variable domain in full, completed from reference TRBV5-1 and TRBJ2-5, reads KAGVTQTPRYLIKTRGQQVTLSCSPISGHRSVSWYQQTPGQGLQFLFEYFSETQRNKGNFPGRFSGRQFSNSRSEMNVSTLELGDSALYLCASSLGLGILETQYFGPGTRLLVL.

This rearrangement joins TRBV6-1 to TRBJ2-1; 15 bases map to TRBD2. V dropped 1 base and J dropped 2; count of bases not matched to a gene: 9. Germline V gene data show CDR1 as MNHNS and CDR2 as SASEGT. The CDR3 is made up of 20 amino acids. The chain's CDR3 is CASSEVPGLAGGGAYNEQFF. The DNA of the CDR3 is TGTGCCAGCAGTGAAGTTCCGGGACTAGCGGGAGGAGGGGCCTACAATGAGCAGTTCTTC.

This rearrangement joins TRBV30 to TRBJ1-2, with a possible D match to TRBD1 (6 bases). V was clipped by 4 bases and J by 3 bases, with 12 bases between them. Germline CDR1 reads GTSNPN; CDR2 reads SVGIG (reference sequence). The CDR3 length is 13 residues. The DNA for the CDR3 is TGTGCCTGGAAGGACAGACGCCACTATGGCTACACCTTC. It codes for CAWKDRRHYGYTF.

This clonotype has a handful of counts. The genes are TRBV7-2 and TRBJ2-5; TRBD2 matches 13 bases. The V gene's germline CDR1 is SGHTA and CDR2 FQGNSA. The J segment lost 4 bases and the V segment lost 10 bases, leaving 3 bases of the junction unmatched. The CDR3 consists of 13 residues. The chain's CDR3 is CATTSGRGETQYF. For the CDR3, the DNA is TGTGCCACCACTAGCGGGAGGGGAGAGACCCAGTACTTC.

The sample holds a few counts of this clonotype. CDR3 sequence reads: CASSLALAGYEQYF. CDR3 bases: TGTGCCAGCAGTTTAGCGCTAGCCGGGTACGAGCAGTACTTC. The gene calls are TRBV28 and TRBJ2-7, with TRBD2 as a possible D gene (5 bases). V lost 2 bases, J lost 4 bases, and 12 bases lay in between. Germline CDR1 MDHEN, CDR2 SYDVKM. The CDR3 loop spans 14 amino acids.

This chain joins TRBV5-6 and TRBJ1-1, with D unresolved. Trimming cost V 7 bases and J 5 bases, with 27 bases left between them. This CDR3 comprises 17 residues. In germline, CDR1 is SGHDT, CDR2 YYEEEE. This chain's CDR3 is CASAVVAGVLSETEAFF. The CDR3 DNA reads as TGTGCCAGCGCTGTTGTAGCTGGGGTTCTGAGTGAAACTGAAGCTTTCTTT. Together with reference TRBV5-6 and TRBJ1-1, the CDR3 gives the full variable domain: DAGVTQSPTHLIKTRGQQVTLRCSPKSGHDTVSWYQQALGQGPQFIFQYYEEEERQRGNFPDRFSGHQFPNYSSELNVNALLLGDSALYLCASAVVAGVLSETEAFFGQGTRLTVV.

This clonotype was detected a few times. This chain uses TRBV9 with TRBJ1-2; a possible D gene is TRBD1 (5 bases). V lost 0 bases to trimming and J lost 8 bases, with 14 bases between them. The V gene's germline CDR1 is SGDLS and CDR2 YYNGEE. CDR3 length: 14 amino acids. CDR3 in DNA: TGTGCCAGCAGCGTAGACAGGCCGTTTGCGGGCTACACCTTC. Its protein product is CASSVDRPFAGYTF.

Only a few counts were recorded for this clonotype. The chain couples TRBV12-3 or TRBV12-4 to TRBJ2-2, with no clear D. The length of the CDR3 is 13 residues. V gave up 6 bases and J gave up 2 bases, with 7 bases separating them. Here the CDR3 DNA reads TGTGCCAGCAGGCCGGGTAACACCGGGGAGCTGTTTTTT. Protein sequence: CASRPGNTGELFF.

This clonotype came up a few times. V and J are TRBV29-1 and TRBJ1-1, with TRBD1 as a possible D gene (5 bases). Germline V lookup: CDR1 SQVTM, CDR2 ANQGSEA. V lost 4 bases and J lost 1, with 13 bases in between. The CDR3 extends over 14 amino acids. The CDR3 sequence: CSVVRRGRNTEAFF. The CDR3 bases are TGCAGCGTTGTTCGGAGGGGAAGGAACACTGAAGCTTTCTTT.

This clonotype showed up just a few times. The chain uses TRBV20-1 and TRBJ1-5; TRBD1 aligns across 10 bases. This CDR3 has 14 residues. Germline CDR1 is DFQATT and CDR2 is SNEGSKA (reference sequence). V lost 4 bases to trimming and J lost 10 bases; unmatched junction nucleotides: 10. The CDR3 DNA reads as TGCAGTGCTAAGACAGGGGGCCCCGCTAGTCCCCAGCATTTT. As protein: CSAKTGGPASPQHF.

V gene TRBV5-5 combines with J gene TRBJ2-5; the match to TRBD2 covers 10 bases. Germline lookup yields CDR1 SGHKS and CDR2 YYEKEE (reference sequence). V was pared by 2 bases and J by 4 bases, with 5 bases of the junction left unmatched. CDR3 length equals 15 residues. The CDR3 sequence: CASSFSGGFRETQYF. Written as DNA, the CDR3 is TGTGCCAGCAGCTTTAGCGGGGGGTTTCGAGAGACCCAGTACTTC.

This clonotype was observed many times. V is TRBV2 and J is TRBJ2-1; the D is unclear. Germline V gene sequence: CDR1 SNHLY, CDR2 FYNNEI. Trimming removed 4 bases from V and 5 bases from J, with 12 bases in between. The CDR3 has 14 residues. CDR3 coding DNA: TGTGCCAGCAGTGTAAGAAGATTAAACAATGAGCAGTTCTTC. It specifies CASSVRRLNNEQFF.

This clonotype was observed a handful of times. V gene TRBV12-3 or TRBV12-4 combines with J gene TRBJ2-1; the D is unclear. CDR3 length: 13 residues. V was clipped by 10 bases and J by 0 bases, with 10 bases between them. CDR3 loop: CATARSSYNEQFF. The CDR3 region has the DNA TGTGCCACCGCTCGGAGCTCCTACAATGAGCAGTTCTTC.

This clonotype has at least ten counts. The rearrangement uses TRBV12-3 or TRBV12-4 and TRBJ1-1; D is possibly TRBD1 (6 bases). CDR3 length: 14 amino acids. Trimming took 6 bases from V and 7 from J, leaving 18 bases between them. CDR3 sequence (DNA): TGTGCCAGCAGCTCGGGGGGGCTTTATGATGAAGCTTTCTTT. It translates to CASSSGGLYDEAFF.

V and J are TRBV24-1 and TRBJ2-2, with 8 bases lining up with TRBD2. The germline gives CDR1 KGHDR, CDR2 SFDVKD. This CDR3 contains 15 residues. J lost 3 bases, V lost 5 bases, and 4 bases had no gene match. CDR3 region: CATSGASGYTGELFF. The CDR3 DNA sequence: TGTGCCACCAGTGGTGCTAGCGGGTACACCGGGGAGCTGTTTTTT.

With respect to this clonotype: One end of the junction varies from germline; a read error may be responsible. J is TRBJ2-7 and V is TRBV5-6; D is unclear. This CDR3 region has 12 residues. The germline gives CDR1 SGHDT, CDR2 YYEEEE. CDR3 in amino acids: CASSLGGYEQHF. The CDR3 region has the DNA TGTGCCAGCAGCTTGGGAGGTTACGAGCAGCACTTC.

J is TRBJ2-5 and V is TRBV5-5; 8 nucleotides match TRBD1. Trimming cost V 2 bases and J 5 bases; bases outside gene matches: 11. Germline V gene lookup returns CDR1 SGHKS and CDR2 YYEKEE (reference sequence). This CDR3 has 16 amino acids. The CDR3 DNA sequence: TGTGCCAGCAGCTTTACCACCGGACAGGGTAGTGAGACCCAGTACTTC. As protein: CASSFTTGQGSETQYF.

Only a few counts were recorded for this clonotype. The chain links TRBV27 to TRBJ2-7; perhaps TRBD2 as D (5 bases). Between the trimmed V and J ends, which lost 3 bases and 4 bases, there was a span of 10 bases. This CDR3 contains 13 residues. CDR1 is MNHEY, CDR2 SMNVEV, per germline (reference sequence). The CDR3 loop is CASSFREGYEQYF. In DNA, the CDR3 is TGTGCCAGCAGTTTTCGTGAGGGTTACGAGCAGTACTTC.

The J gene is TRBJ2-3, the V gene TRBV12-3 or TRBV12-4, with TRBD1 matching 10 bases. V dropped 4 bases and J dropped 3; count of bases not matched to a gene: 7. The CDR3 contains 16 residues. DNA for the CDR3: TGTGCCAGCAGTTCGACCGGGGACAGGGGTACAGATACGCAGTATTTT. Translating it yields CASSSTGDRGTDTQYF.

The chain combines TRBV5-5 with TRBJ2-7; perhaps TRBD1 as D (5 bases). Germline V gene sequence: CDR1 SGHKS, CDR2 YYEKEE (reference sequence). The V and J ends lost 0 bases and 4 bases respectively, with 14 bases between them. The CDR3 covers 15 residues. CDR3 sequence reads: CASSLEDSRGYEQYF. The CDR3 DNA follows: TGTGCCAGCAGCTTGGAAGACAGCAGAGGATACGAGCAGTACTTC.

The chain joins TRBV28 to TRBJ2-5; 8 bases align to TRBD2. This CDR3 spans 14 amino acids. With 8 bases clipped from V and 1 base from J, the junction kept 6 bases outside the gene matches. Per germline, CDR1 MDHEN and CDR2 SYDVKM. The CDR3 spells CASGLGGGQETQYF. CDR3 sequence (DNA): TGTGCCAGCGGGCTCGGGGGGGGCCAAGAGACCCAGTACTTC.